Sequencing of this T cell receptor (beta chain) was carried out in a study of beta chain features in type 1 diabetes. Investigators reverse transcribed all isolated RNA, so they sequenced expressed TCRB transcripts. The average output of naive, central memory and regulatory T cell samples was several million reads. Clones were read by immunoSEQ multiplex PCR, and TCRdb kept only the in-frame ones, dropping some. The table has under 400,000 clones, approximately 14% seen once. In this sample, this clone turned up many times. Antigen: not known. The single heparinised draw taken from each donor contained 90 to 150 mL of blood on average. The germline gives CDR1 SGHTA, CDR2 FQGNSA. CDR3 length equals 14 residues. V was shortened by 5 bases and J by 2 bases, with 10 bases between the two germline ends. Study results and limitations: Whether HLA type influences TCRB rearrangement remained unresolved here. TCRB CDR3s were moderately but significantly shorter in Type 1 diabetes patients in all four CD4+ subsets.

The TCR comes from a man younger than 40 in good health. The V and J genes are TRBV7-2 and TRBJ2-1; D gene unclear. The specimen sequenced was central memory CD4+ T cells from blood. The CDR3: CASSNRETYNEQFF. The CDR3 nucleotides are TGTGCCAGCAGCAATAGAGAAACCTACAATGAGCAGTTCTTC.